This T cell receptor (beta chain) came from a study of beta chain features in type 1 diabetes. Expressed TCRB transcripts were sequenced, since all the RNA that had been isolated was reverse transcribed. Reads from naive, central memory and regulatory T cell samples averaged approximately 3.7 million. Sequencing was performed with immunoSEQ multiplex PCR; in TCRdb, only in-frame clones are kept and a portion is missing. Among some 400,000 clones listed, around 15% were seen once. Every donor had blood drawn once into heparin, around 100 mL on average. This clone was found a few times. With 2 bases removed from V and 9 bases from J, the gap between germline ends came to 11 bases. From germline, CDR1 is GTSNPN and CDR2 SVGIG (reference sequence). This CDR3 has 12 amino acids.

The source is a woman between 18 and 29 years old in good health. This chain links TRBV30 with TRBJ2-1; unclear D gene. The sequencing input was naive CD4+ T cells from blood. For the CDR3, the DNA is TGTGCCTGGAGTTACCGCTTCAGTGAGCAGTTCTTC. Amino acid sequence: CAWSYRFSEQFF.